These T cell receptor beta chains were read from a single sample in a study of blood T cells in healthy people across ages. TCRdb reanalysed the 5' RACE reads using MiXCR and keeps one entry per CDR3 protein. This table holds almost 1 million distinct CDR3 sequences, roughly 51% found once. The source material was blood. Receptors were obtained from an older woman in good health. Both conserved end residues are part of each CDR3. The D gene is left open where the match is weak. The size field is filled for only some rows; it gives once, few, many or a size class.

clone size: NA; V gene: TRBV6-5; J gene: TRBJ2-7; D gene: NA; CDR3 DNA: TGTGCCAGCAGCTACACTAGTTTCGCCTACGAGCAGTACTTC; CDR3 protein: CASSYTSFAYEQYF
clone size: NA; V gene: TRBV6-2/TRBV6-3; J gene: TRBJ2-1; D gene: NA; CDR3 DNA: TGTGCCAGCAGCCGTGGCGGGAAGGTCAATGAGCAGTTCTTC; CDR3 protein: CASSRGGKVNEQFF
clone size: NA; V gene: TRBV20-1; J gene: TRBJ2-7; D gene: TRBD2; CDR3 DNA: TGCAGTGCTAGAGATGGGGAGCGGGAGAACGACGAGCAGTACTTC; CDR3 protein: CSARDGERENDEQYF
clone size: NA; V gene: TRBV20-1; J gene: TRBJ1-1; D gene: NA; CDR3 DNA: TGCAGTGCTAGATTTAACACTGAAGCTTTCTTT; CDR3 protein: CSARFNTEAFF
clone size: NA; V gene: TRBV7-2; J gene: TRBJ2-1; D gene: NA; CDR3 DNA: TGTGCCAGCAGCTTAGGGAGACAAAGTCGAGAGCAGTTCTTC; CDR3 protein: CASSLGRQSREQFF
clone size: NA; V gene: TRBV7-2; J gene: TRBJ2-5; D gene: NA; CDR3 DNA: TGTGCCAGCAGCTTAGAACGTGGAGTTGGGGAGCAGTACTTC; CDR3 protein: CASSLERGVGEQYF
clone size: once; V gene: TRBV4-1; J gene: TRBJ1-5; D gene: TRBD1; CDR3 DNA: TGCGCCAGCAGTTTCGGCACAGGGGTCAATCAGCCCCAGCATTTT; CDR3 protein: CASSFGTGVNQPQHF
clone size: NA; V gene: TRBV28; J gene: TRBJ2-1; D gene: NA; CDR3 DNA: TGTGCCACCGAGGCTTACAATGAGCAGTTCTTC; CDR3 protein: CATEAYNEQFF
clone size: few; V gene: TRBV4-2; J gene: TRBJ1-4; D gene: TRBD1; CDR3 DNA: TGTGCCAGCAGCCAATCGACAGGGCTTAATGAAAAACTGTTTTTT; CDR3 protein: CASSQSTGLNEKLFF
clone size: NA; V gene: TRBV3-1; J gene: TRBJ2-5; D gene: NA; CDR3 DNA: TGTGCCAGCAGCGGACCTCGCCAGGGCAGGGAGACCCAGTACTTC; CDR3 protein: CASSGPRQGRETQYF
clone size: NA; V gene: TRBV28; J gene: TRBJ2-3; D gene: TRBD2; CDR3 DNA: TGTGCCAGCAGTTTTCCAGCTAGCGGACGACCCACAGATACGCAGTATTTT; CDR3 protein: CASSFPASGRPTDTQYF
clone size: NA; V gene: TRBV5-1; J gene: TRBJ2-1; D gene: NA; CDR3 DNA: TGCGCCAGCAGCTTGGGGCAGGGTGAGCACAATGAGCAGTTCTTC; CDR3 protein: CASSLGQGEHNEQFF